The present TCR beta chain was sequenced within a study of graft-versus-host responses after intestinal transplantation. At the level of the study: Multivisceral, liver-intestinal, or isolated intestinal transplants were performed in recipients. Anti-thymocyte globulin served as induction for all recipients, who then took tacrolimus and steroids for 3 to 4 years. Study conclusions and caveats: The authors found GvH clones in recipient marrow, some appearing first in ileum or blood. There was an association between peak levels of circulating GvH clones and early post-transplant HvG declines.

A remark on this clone: Its antigen is as yet unknown.

TCRdb's copy holds only in-frame clones and misses some; the assay was immunoSEQ multiplex PCR. The sample contains 33,000 or so clones, around 94% of which appear only once. CDR3 size: 14 residues. V lost 3 bases, J lost 4 bases, and 0 bases stayed unmatched. Germline CDR1 and CDR2: MDHEN and SYDVKM. The receptor comes from a human patient who received an intestinal transplant, so some T cells may come from the graft donor. This sequence joins TRBV28 and TRBJ2-7; 13 bases are a match to TRBD2. The material was PBMCs, obtained 16 days after intestinal transplant. Here the CDR3 DNA reads TGTGCCAGCAGTTTGACTAGCGGGAGGTACGAGCAGTACTTC. Its translation is CASSLTSGRYEQYF.